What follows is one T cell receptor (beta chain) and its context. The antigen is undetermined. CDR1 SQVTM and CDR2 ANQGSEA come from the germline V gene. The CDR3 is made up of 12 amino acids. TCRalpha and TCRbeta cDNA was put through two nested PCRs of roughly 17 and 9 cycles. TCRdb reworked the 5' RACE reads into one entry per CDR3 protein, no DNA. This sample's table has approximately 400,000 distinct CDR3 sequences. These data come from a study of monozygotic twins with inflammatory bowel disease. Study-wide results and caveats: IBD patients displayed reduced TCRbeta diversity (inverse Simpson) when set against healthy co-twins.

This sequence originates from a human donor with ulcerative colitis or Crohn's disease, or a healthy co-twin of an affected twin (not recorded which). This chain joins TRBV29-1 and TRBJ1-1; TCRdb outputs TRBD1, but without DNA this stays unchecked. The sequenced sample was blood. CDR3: CSGGQQNTEAFF.